One sample yielded the 21 T cell receptor beta chains listed below, sequenced in a study of CD8 T cells in Susac syndrome. RNA, at roughly 0.45 to 1 ug, was reverse transcribed with random hexamers. TCRdb ran MiXCR on the immunoSEQ multiplex PCR reads and lists one entry per CDR3 protein. Here the sample spans some 100,000 distinct CDR3 sequences, approximately 93% being singletons. Sequencing used CD4+ T cells from PBMCs. The receptors stem from a human donor with multiple sclerosis.

This clonotype was detected once. The chain uses TRBV29-1 and TRBJ2-2; D gene ambiguous. The CDR3 runs 13 residues. The V end lost 5 bases, the J end lost 1 base, and 8 bases lay between the germline ends. Per the germline V gene, CDR1 is SQVTM and CDR2 is ANQGSEA. As DNA, the CDR3 is TGCAGCGTTTATAAGTTGAACACCGGGGAGCTGTTTTTT. Translation: CSVYKLNTGELFF.

V and J are TRBV7-9 and TRBJ1-5; D is uncertain. This CDR3 region has 12 residues. The germline V gene encodes CDR1 SEHNR and CDR2 FQNEAQ (reference sequence). V gave up 2 bases and J gave up 7 bases, with 6 bases separating them. As DNA, the CDR3 is TGTGCCAGCAGCTTAAACTCACAGCCCCAGCATTTT. Protein product: CASSLNSQPQHF.

The chain uses TRBV9 and TRBJ2-2; 14 nucleotides agree with TRBD2. The J segment lost 6 bases and the V segment lost 5 bases, leaving 0 bases of the junction unmatched. This CDR3 spans 14 amino acids. Germline V gene sequence: CDR1 SGDLS, CDR2 YYNGEE. The CDR3 DNA follows: TGTGCCAGCAGGGGACTAGCGGGGGCCGGGGAGCTGTTTTTT. This encodes CASRGLAGAGELFF.

J is TRBJ2-7 and V is TRBV6-5, with no clear D. Germline values: CDR1 MNHEY, CDR2 SVGAGI. This CDR3 is built from 15 residues. Trimming cost V 6 bases and J 6 bases, with 21 bases left between them. The CDR3 DNA sequence: TGTGCCAGCAGATCCCGGACGACCACGGTTTCCGAGCAGTACTTC. It codes for CASRSRTTTVSEQYF.

The chain is built from TRBV29-1 and TRBJ2-2; perhaps D is TRBD1 or TRBD2 (5 bases each). V lost 5 bases, J lost 4 bases, and 11 bases lay in between. CDR3 length: 13 amino acids. CDR1 is SQVTM, CDR2 ANQGSEA, per germline. The CDR3 reads CSVRDLSTGELFF. The CDR3, as DNA: TGCAGCGTTCGGGACCTAAGCACCGGGGAGCTGTTTTTT.

This sequence joins TRBV3-1 and TRBJ2-1; TRBD1 aligns across 7 bases. The CDR3 spans 15 residues. Unmatched junction bases numbered 10, after V lost 5 bases and J lost 6 bases. Germline CDR1 and CDR2: LGHDT and YNNKEL (reference sequence). In DNA form, the CDR3 reads TGTGCCAGCAGCGCCCGGGACCGACAGGGCAATGAGCAGTTCTTC. It is translated as CASSARDRQGNEQFF.

This clonotype was picked up one time. V usage is TRBV7-2 and J usage is TRBJ2-6; D is possibly TRBD1 (5 bases). This CDR3 region has 19 residues. The germline CDR1 and CDR2 sequences are SGHTA and FQGNSA. Trimming removed 1 base from V and 2 bases from J, with 18 bases in between. The CDR3 DNA sequence: TGTGCCAGCAGCTTAGTCATCCCCAGGGCTAAACCTGGGGCCAACGTCCTGACTTTC. Its protein product is CASSLVIPRAKPGANVLTF.

This chain uses TRBV18 with TRBJ1-2; 7 positions agree with TRBD1. The V and J ends lost 2 bases and 1 base, in that order; junction bases with no gene match: 13. Germline CDR1 reads KGHSH; CDR2 reads LQKENI. The CDR3 length is 18 residues. CDR3 protein: CASSPTPRTGRDNYGYTF. The CDR3 DNA sequence: TGTGCCAGCTCACCAACCCCTCGGACAGGTCGGGATAACTATGGCTACACCTTC. Full variable domain (missing parts from reference TRBV18 and TRBJ1-2): NAGVMQNPRHLVRRRGQEARLRCSPMKGHSHVYWYRQLPEEGLKFMVYLQKENIIDESGMPKERFSAEFPKEGPSILRIQQVVRGDSAAYFCASSPTPRTGRDNYGYTFGSGTRLTVV.

V gene TRBV4-3 combines with J gene TRBJ1-2; D is uncertain. The CDR3 totals 15 residues. Germline-derived CDR1 and CDR2 are LGHNA and YSLEER. V lost 0 bases to trimming and J lost 4 bases, with 12 bases between them. CDR3 protein: CASSQDAQSIYGYTF. CDR3 coding DNA: TGCGCCAGCAGCCAAGATGCGCAGAGTATCTATGGCTACACCTTC.

J is TRBJ2-5 and V is TRBV6-2 or TRBV6-3, with a tentative D call TRBD2 (6 bases). This CDR3 has 19 amino acids. The germline V gene encodes CDR1 MNHEY and CDR2 SVGEGT. V dropped 5 bases and J dropped 4 bases, with 29 bases sitting between them. CDR3 region: CASSRWRLEISTNPETQYF. The CDR3 DNA follows: TGTGCCAGCAGTCGATGGAGACTAGAAATCTCTACTAATCCAGAGACCCAGTACTTC.

The gene calls are TRBV5-1 and TRBJ1-1; the match to TRBD1 covers 7 bases. The germline CDR1 and CDR2 sequences are SGHRS and YFSETQ. With V trimmed by 6 bases and J by 3 bases, 8 bases remained unmatched. This CDR3 comprises 14 residues. CDR3 amino acids: CASTRGTADTEAFF. The CDR3, as DNA: TGCGCCAGCACAAGAGGGACAGCGGACACTGAAGCTTTCTTT.

The V gene is TRBV6-1, the J gene TRBJ2-5, with 7 bases that match TRBD2. Germline lookup yields CDR1 MNHNS and CDR2 SASEGT. Germline trimming cut 6 bases from V and 2 bases from J; bases unmatched to any gene: 18. The CDR3 extends over 18 amino acids. In nucleotides, the CDR3 is TGTGCCAGCAGCCACTGGGGGAGGGCCCTCCTCGAGCAAGAGACCCAGTACTTC. This translates into CASSHWGRALLEQETQYF.

The chain uses TRBV5-6 and TRBJ2-7; 7 bases agree with TRBD1. CDR1 is SGHDT and CDR2 is YYEEEE in the germline V gene. V lost 3 bases to trimming and J lost 4 bases; unmatched junction nucleotides: 4. CDR3 length: 13 residues. CDR3 loop: CASSSTGRYEQYF. The CDR3 DNA follows: TGTGCCAGCAGCTCGACAGGGAGATACGAGCAGTACTTC.

This chain connects TRBV7-3 to TRBJ2-1; the D gene is possibly TRBD2 (5 bases). CDR3 length: 14 amino acids. Germline lookup yields CDR1 SGHTA and CDR2 FQGTGA. V lost 5 bases and J 5 bases, leaving 13 bases between the germline ends. CDR3 in DNA: TGTGCCAGCAGCGGCACGGACTTCGACAATGAGCAGTTCTTC. Translating gives CASSGTDFDNEQFF.

This clonotype was found once. The chain couples TRBV5-1 to TRBJ2-2; 8 nucleotides line up with TRBD2. With 0 bases clipped from V and 2 bases from J, the junction kept 9 bases outside the gene matches. Germline CDR1 SGHRS, CDR2 YFSETQ. The CDR3 covers 18 residues. The CDR3 reads CASSLVAGGPPNTGELFF. In DNA form, the CDR3 reads TGCGCCAGCAGCTTGGTGGCGGGGGGACCTCCTAACACCGGGGAGCTGTTTTTT.

The chain employs TRBV7-9 and TRBJ2-5; a possible D gene is TRBD2 (5 bases). CDR1 is SEHNR, CDR2 FQNEAQ, per germline (reference sequence). The CDR3 contains 14 residues. The germline V and J ends were trimmed by 2 bases and 1 base, with 8 bases remaining between them. CDR3 protein: CASSLNGGQETQYF. CDR3 DNA: TGTGCCAGCAGCTTAAATGGAGGCCAAGAGACCCAGTACTTC.

The V call is TRBV6-2 or TRBV6-3, the J call TRBJ2-6, with D perhaps matching TRBD2 (5 bases). The V gene lost 2 bases and the J gene lost 0 bases, with 11 bases spanning the gap. CDR1 is MNHEY, CDR2 SVGEGT, per germline. The CDR3 is made up of 17 amino acids. Here the CDR3 reads CASSYSPRGSGANVLTF. CDR3 nucleotides: TGTGCCAGCAGTTACAGCCCCCGGGGCTCTGGGGCCAACGTCCTGACTTTC.

This chain links TRBV6-5 with TRBJ2-2; 10 nucleotides line up with TRBD1. With 5 bases clipped from V and 6 bases from J, the junction kept 3 bases outside the gene matches. Germline values: CDR1 MNHEY, CDR2 SVGAGI. The CDR3 is made up of 14 amino acids. CDR3 sequence reads: CASSRTGGAGELFF. As DNA, the CDR3 is TGTGCCAGCAGTAGGACAGGGGGGGCCGGGGAGCTGTTTTTT.

CDR3: CAWSVTGQPQHF. The CDR3, as DNA: TGTGCCTGGAGTGTTACGGGTCAGCCCCAGCATTTT. The chain is built from TRBV30 and TRBJ1-5, with D unresolved. Germline V gene data show CDR1 as GTSNPN and CDR2 as SVGIG (reference sequence). The CDR3 covers 12 residues. The V and J ends lost 0 bases and 6 bases respectively, with 6 bases between them.

CDR3 DNA: TGTGCCAGCAGCCAAGATAAGGGGTCCACTGAAGCTTTCTTT. Its protein is CASSQDKGSTEAFF. This sequence joins TRBV3-1 and TRBJ1-1, with D possibly matching TRBD1 (5 bases). The CDR3 is 14 amino acids. V lost 0 bases and J lost 4, with 9 bases in between. Germline loops: CDR1 LGHDT, CDR2 YNNKEL (reference sequence).

The V call is TRBV30, the J call TRBJ2-7; 7 positions match TRBD1. The germline CDR1 and CDR2 sequences are GTSNPN and SVGIG (reference sequence). This CDR3 is 12 amino acids long. Losses at the gene ends were 6 bases for V and 4 bases for J; bases not matched to a gene: 6. This CDR3 reads CACGTESYEQYF. Written as DNA, the CDR3 is TGTGCCTGTGGGACAGAATCATACGAGCAGTACTTC.